This TCR beta chain was captured in a study of blood T cells in healthy people across ages. Study summary: The capture of about one barcoded beta molecule per two T cells was achieved by template switching. Overall study results and limits: Nothing was known about donor CMV status, and this possibly confounded expanded clonotype changes. A strong correlation was seen between TCR beta diversity and naive T cell percentage.

With 0 bases clipped from V and 6 bases from J, the junction kept 6 bases outside the gene matches. Per the germline V gene, CDR1 is DFQATT and CDR2 is SNEGSKA (reference sequence). The CDR3 has 14 amino acids. The authors ran a second PCR of about 6 to 11 cycles using a sample-barcoded 5' primer and a J-beta primer mix. Using its own MiXCR run on the 5' RACE reads, TCRdb lists one record per CDR3 protein. The data show roughly 730,000 distinct CDR3 sequences, roughly three fifths seen once. This clonotype appeared a few times. The antigen is undetermined. Sequencing was performed on blood. This receptor was obtained from a man between 35 and 55 years old in good health. This chain links TRBV20-1 with TRBJ1-2; 8 bases map to TRBD1. CDR3 bases: TGCAGTGCTAGAGATGATTACAGGGGGGATGGCTACACCTTC. Protein sequence: CSARDDYRGDGYTF.